This is a list of T cell receptor beta chains from one sample in a study of cytomegalovirus exposure and HLA in healthy donors. TCRdb keeps only in-frame clones here, not all; method: immunoSEQ multiplex PCR. Among approximately 180,000 clones listed, approximately 86% were seen once. The sample comprised PBMCs. Every receptor here comes from a woman younger than 35 in good health and CMV-seronegative. Both conserved end residues are part of each CDR3. Each record gives: D gene, V gene, clone size, J gene, CDR3 DNA, CDR3 protein. The D gene is left open where the match is weak. The size of a clone is reported for some rows only, either as once, few or many, or as a class for expanded clones.

d_call: -; v_call: TRBV29-1; clone_size: -; j_call: TRBJ2-5; cdr3_nt: TGCAGCGTTGATGGGCCCCGGAAGACCCAGTACTTC; cdr3_aa: CSVDGPRKTQYF
d_call: TRBD1; v_call: TRBV19; clone_size: -; j_call: TRBJ2-5; cdr3_nt: TGTGCCAGTAGTATTCGTTACGGACAGGGGCAAGAGACCCAGTACTTC; cdr3_aa: CASSIRYGQGQETQYF
d_call: TRBD2; v_call: TRBV5-4; clone_size: few; j_call: TRBJ2-5; cdr3_nt: TGTGCCAGCAAACCGGGGGGATTGGGGACCCAAGAGACCCAGTACTTC; cdr3_aa: CASKPGGLGTQETQYF
d_call: TRBD1; v_call: TRBV4-1; clone_size: few; j_call: TRBJ1-2; cdr3_nt: TGCGCCAGCAGCCAAGTCGGCAGGGGGGATGGCTACACCTTC; cdr3_aa: CASSQVGRGDGYTF
d_call: -; v_call: TRBV11-3; clone_size: -; j_call: TRBJ1-1; cdr3_nt: TGTGCCAGCAGCTTAGATCACAGGACTGAAGCTTTCTTT; cdr3_aa: CASSLDHRTEAFF
d_call: -; v_call: TRBV4-2; clone_size: -; j_call: TRBJ2-2; cdr3_nt: TGTGCCAGCAGCCCGGGGGTCCTACAGACCGGGGAGCTGTTTTTT; cdr3_aa: CASSPGVLQTGELFF
d_call: -; v_call: TRBV7-7; clone_size: -; j_call: TRBJ2-1; cdr3_nt: TGTGCTAGCAGCCCCAGAGGTCAGCCCACCTACAATGAGCAGTTCTTC; cdr3_aa: CASSPRGQPTYNEQFF
d_call: -; v_call: TRBV29-1; clone_size: once; j_call: TRBJ1-1; cdr3_nt: TGCAGCGTTGGTGCAGCAGGGGTGAACACTGAAGCTTTCTTT; cdr3_aa: CSVGAAGVNTEAFF
d_call: -; v_call: TRBV5-5; clone_size: -; j_call: TRBJ2-3; cdr3_nt: TGTGCCAGCAGCTTGGTCCCCGCGGGTCCCACAGATACGCAGTATTTT; cdr3_aa: CASSLVPAGPTDTQYF
d_call: TRBD2; v_call: TRBV5-4; clone_size: once; j_call: TRBJ2-7; cdr3_nt: TGTGCCAGCAGCTTTAGCGGGGGTTCTCCTAACGAGCAGTACTTC; cdr3_aa: CASSFSGGSPNEQYF
d_call: TRBD2; v_call: TRBV7-9; clone_size: -; j_call: TRBJ2-3; cdr3_nt: TGTTCCAGCAGCTTAGTTAGCGGGAGTTCCAAGGATACGCAGTATTTT; cdr3_aa: CSSSLVSGSSKDTQYF
d_call: -; v_call: TRBV7-9; clone_size: -; j_call: TRBJ1-2; cdr3_nt: TGTGCCAGCGTCACCGGGGACTATGGCTACACCTTC; cdr3_aa: CASVTGDYGYTF
d_call: -; v_call: TRBV19; clone_size: -; j_call: TRBJ1-2; cdr3_nt: TGTGCCAGTAGTCAGAAAGGACTTGAGGGCTACACCTTC; cdr3_aa: CASSQKGLEGYTF
d_call: TRBD2; v_call: TRBV30; clone_size: -; j_call: TRBJ2-3; cdr3_nt: TGTGCCTGGAGTGGGATTCGACTAGCGCGGGCCACAGATACGCAGTATTTT; cdr3_aa: CAWSGIRLARATDTQYF
d_call: TRBD1; v_call: TRBV6-5; clone_size: few; j_call: TRBJ2-3; cdr3_nt: TGTGCCAGCAGTTACTCCCCAGGGGGCGAGGGTGATACGCAGTATTTT; cdr3_aa: CASSYSPGGEGDTQYF
d_call: TRBD1; v_call: TRBV28; clone_size: -; j_call: TRBJ1-1; cdr3_nt: TGTGCCAGCAGTATCGGACAGGGTGGCACTGAAGCTTTCTTT; cdr3_aa: CASSIGQGGTEAFF
d_call: TRBD1; v_call: TRBV25-1; clone_size: -; j_call: TRBJ2-1; cdr3_nt: TGTGCCAGCAGTCCCTGGGACAGGGTCTACAATGAGCAGTTCTTC; cdr3_aa: CASSPWDRVYNEQFF
d_call: -; v_call: TRBV6-5; clone_size: -; j_call: TRBJ2-2; cdr3_nt: TGTGCCAGCAGCCGGACTCACACCGGGGAGCTGTTTTTT; cdr3_aa: CASSRTHTGELFF
d_call: TRBD2; v_call: TRBV18; clone_size: -; j_call: TRBJ2-7; cdr3_nt: TGTGCCAGCTCACCGGGACTAGCGGGCTTTGACGAGCAGTACTTC; cdr3_aa: CASSPGLAGFDEQYF